Listed here are 19 T cell receptor beta chains from one sample, sequenced in a study of cytomegalovirus exposure and HLA in healthy donors. This table comes from immunoSEQ multiplex PCR, and its TCRdb copy is limited to in-frame clones, with some not included. The table has some 180,000 clones, 80% to 85% seen once. Sequenced material: PBMCs. Receptors were obtained from a woman in her twenties or thirties in good health and CMV-seronegative.

This clone was observed a few times. The chain couples TRBV19 to TRBJ2-7, with TRBD1 identical over 11 bases. CDR1 and CDR2 (germline): LNHDA, SQIVND (reference sequence). V shed 5 bases, J shed 5 bases, and the junction held 5 bases outside the gene matches. This CDR3 comprises 14 residues. The CDR3 here is CASSGDRGSHEQYF. For the CDR3, the DNA is TGTGCCAGTAGTGGGGACAGGGGGTCCCACGAGCAGTACTTC.

V is TRBV6-1 and J is TRBJ1-5; TRBD1 is a possible D gene (5 bases). The CDR3 is made up of 15 amino acids. The ends were cut back, 2 bases at V and 0 bases at J, with 8 bases in the middle. Germline V gene data show CDR1 as MNHNS and CDR2 as SASEGT. The CDR3 nucleotides read TGTGCCAGCAGTGAATTCAGGGTTAGCAATCAGCCCCAGCATTTT. As protein: CASSEFRVSNQPQHF.

This chain links TRBV28 with TRBJ1-1; a weak D match, TRBD1 (5 bases). The V gene lost 8 bases and the J gene lost 1 base, with 17 bases spanning the gap. Looked up from germline, CDR1 is MDHEN and CDR2 is SYDVKM. The CDR3 length is 15 residues. The CDR3 DNA reads as TGTGCCAGCTCGGCCCCCGGCCAGGGGAACACTGAAGCTTTCTTT. Its translation: CASSAPGQGNTEAFF.

The chain employs TRBV4-1 and TRBJ2-1; 12 nucleotides align to TRBD2. V lost 1 base, J lost 5 bases, and 9 bases stayed unmatched. CDR3 size: 18 residues. Germline V gene data show CDR1 as MGHRA and CDR2 as YSYEKL. CDR3 protein: CASSQASGRAQSNNEQFF. CDR3 sequence (DNA): TGCGCCAGCAGCCAAGCTAGCGGGAGGGCCCAATCAAACAATGAGCAGTTCTTC.

This chain joins TRBV5-1 and TRBJ1-4; TRBD1 agrees at 7 bases. Germline-derived CDR1 and CDR2 are SGHRS and YFSETQ. This CDR3 comprises 15 residues. The trim removed 4 bases at V and 0 bases at J, leaving 3 bases unmatched. CDR3 DNA: TGCGCCAGCAGCCCGGGACAGACAACTAATGAAAAACTGTTTTTT. Its protein is CASSPGQTTNEKLFF. The full variable domain, rest sourced from reference TRBV5-1 and TRBJ1-4, is KAGVTQTPRYLIKTRGQQVTLSCSPISGHRSVSWYQQTPGQGLQFLFEYFSETQRNKGNFPGRFSGRQFSNSRSEMNVSTLELGDSALYLCASSPGQTTNEKLFFGSGTQLSVL.

The chain is built from TRBV19 and TRBJ2-2; the match to TRBD1 covers 9 bases. Germline V lookup: CDR1 LNHDA, CDR2 SQIVND (reference sequence). The CDR3 has 15 amino acids. The V gene end was trimmed by 4 bases and the J gene end by 6 bases; junction bases not matched to a gene: 6. The CDR3 spells CASSRHGTGSGELFF. In nucleotides, the CDR3 is TGTGCCAGTAGTAGACACGGGACAGGGTCCGGGGAGCTGTTTTTT.

The genes are TRBV29-1 and TRBJ2-7; TRBD2 matches at 13 bases. The CDR3 length is 15 residues. With 2 bases clipped from V and 3 bases from J, the junction kept 4 bases outside the gene matches. Germline-derived CDR1 and CDR2 are SQVTM and ANQGSEA. For the CDR3, the DNA is TGCAGCGTTGAATTAGGGACTAGCGGGAACTACGAGCAGTACTTC. This sequence encodes CSVELGTSGNYEQYF.

The chain employs TRBV10-1 and TRBJ2-3, with D tentatively TRBD1 (6 bases). Trimming shortened V by 3 bases and J by 6 bases, and 16 bases separated the two germline ends. CDR3 length: 15 amino acids. CDR1 is WNHNN, CDR2 SYGVQD, per germline (reference sequence). The CDR3 reads CASSEGGHLGDTQYF. The CDR3 DNA reads as TGCGCCAGCAGTGAAGGGGGACACCTCGGGGATACGCAGTATTTT.

This chain's CDR3 is CASSSRDSLYNEQFF. The CDR3, as DNA: TGCGCCAGCAGCTCCCGGGACAGCCTATACAATGAGCAGTTCTTC. The chain employs TRBV5-1 and TRBJ2-1, with 7 bases identical to TRBD1. The CDR3 runs 15 residues. Looked up from germline, CDR1 is SGHRS and CDR2 is YFSETQ. The V and J ends lost 3 bases and 4 bases, in that order; junction bases with no gene match: 7.

This chain joins TRBV6-5 and TRBJ1-1, with D possibly matching TRBD1 (6 bases). The CDR3 covers 13 residues. In germline, CDR1 is MNHEY, CDR2 SVGAGI. Trimming removed 6 bases at V and 7 bases at J, with 15 bases between. This chain's CDR3 is CASRFSRDNEAFF. The CDR3 coding sequence is TGTGCCAGCAGATTTTCCCGGGACAATGAAGCTTTCTTT.

The CDR3 is CASSLRENQPQHF. CDR3 bases: TGTGCCAGCAGTTTACGGGAGAATCAGCCCCAGCATTTT. The V and J genes are TRBV27 and TRBJ1-5, with no clear D. Germline CDR1 and CDR2: MNHEY and SMNVEV (reference sequence). The CDR3 consists of 13 residues. The germline V and J ends were trimmed by 2 bases and 4 bases, with 6 bases remaining between them.

V and J are TRBV5-1 and TRBJ2-3, with 7 nucleotides matching TRBD2. Germline V CDR1 and CDR2: SGHRS, YFSETQ. The CDR3 is 12 amino acids. The J segment lost 4 bases and the V segment lost 4 bases, leaving 0 bases of the junction unmatched. The CDR3 protein is CASSAGADTQYF. In DNA form, the CDR3 reads TGCGCCAGCAGCGCGGGGGCAGATACGCAGTATTTT.

The chain recombines TRBV9 with TRBJ1-1; no clear D. The V and J ends lost 6 bases and 5 bases respectively, with 14 bases between them. This CDR3 spans 13 amino acids. The germline V gene encodes CDR1 SGDLS and CDR2 YYNGEE. The CDR3, as DNA: TGTGCCAGCAACCCGGATCGAGCGACTGAAGCTTTCTTT. Protein: CASNPDRATEAFF.

The CDR3 coding sequence is TGTGCCAGCAGCCACCCGACAGGGTCGATGCCAGATGGCTACACCTTC. This translates into CASSHPTGSMPDGYTF. J is TRBJ1-2 and V is TRBV11-2, with 7 positions matching TRBD1. Germline V lookup: CDR1 SGHAT, CDR2 FQNNGV. After removal of 5 bases from V and 6 bases from J, the junction contained 15 bases not matched to a gene. This CDR3 region has 16 residues.

V usage is TRBV7-6 and J usage is TRBJ2-1; 7 bases match TRBD1. The CDR3 sequence is 15 residues long. V lost 7 bases and J lost 6; bases outside the gene matches: 12. The germline gives CDR1 SGHVS, CDR2 FNYEAQ. The CDR3 here is CASTPRRQGANEQFF. The CDR3, as DNA: TGTGCCAGCACCCCACGGCGACAGGGTGCCAATGAGCAGTTCTTC.

The CDR3 is CASSSEGSYNEQFF. The DNA of the CDR3 is TGCGCCAGCAGCTCAGAGGGCTCCTACAATGAGCAGTTCTTC. The chain carries TRBV5-1 and TRBJ2-1; TRBD2 might be the D (5 bases). This CDR3 contains 14 residues. Germline V lookup: CDR1 SGHRS, CDR2 YFSETQ. The V gene lost 3 bases and the J gene lost 0 bases, with 7 bases spanning the gap.

This chain joins TRBV6-5 and TRBJ2-7; D call uncertain. Trimming pared 4 bases from V and 5 bases from J, leaving 6 bases between. CDR1 and CDR2 (germline): MNHEY, SVGAGI. This CDR3 has 11 residues. CDR3 residues: CASSSFDEQYF. The CDR3 DNA reads as TGTGCCAGCAGTTCCTTCGACGAGCAGTACTTC.

This clone has a handful of counts. The chain links TRBV2 to TRBJ1-1; the D is unclear. CDR1 SNHLY and CDR2 FYNNEI come from the germline V gene. The length of the CDR3 is 13 residues. Trimming cost V 8 bases and J 1 base, with 11 bases left between them. The DNA of the CDR3 is TGTGCCAGCGGGCGTTTGGAGAACACTGAAGCTTTCTTT. Its protein product is CASGRLENTEAFF.

This clone showed up just a few times. The J gene is TRBJ1-2, the V gene TRBV18, with unresolved D. V lost 2 bases and J lost 4, with 11 bases in between. CDR3 length equals 14 residues. Per the germline V gene, CDR1 is KGHSH and CDR2 is LQKENI. The CDR3 loop reads CASSPLDKFYGYTF. The DNA for the CDR3 is TGTGCCAGCTCACCATTAGATAAATTCTATGGCTACACCTTC.